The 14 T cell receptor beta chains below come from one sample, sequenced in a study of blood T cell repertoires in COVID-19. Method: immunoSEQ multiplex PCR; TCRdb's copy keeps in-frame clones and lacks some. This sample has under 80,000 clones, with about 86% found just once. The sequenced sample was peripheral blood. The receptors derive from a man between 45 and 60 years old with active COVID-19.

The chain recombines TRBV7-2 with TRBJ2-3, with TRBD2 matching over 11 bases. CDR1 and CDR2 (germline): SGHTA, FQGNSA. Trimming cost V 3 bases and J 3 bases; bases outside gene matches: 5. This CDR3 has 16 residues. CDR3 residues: CASSLLAGGQTDTQYF. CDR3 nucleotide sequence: TGTGCCAGCAGCTTGCTAGCGGGGGGCCAAACAGATACGCAGTATTTT.

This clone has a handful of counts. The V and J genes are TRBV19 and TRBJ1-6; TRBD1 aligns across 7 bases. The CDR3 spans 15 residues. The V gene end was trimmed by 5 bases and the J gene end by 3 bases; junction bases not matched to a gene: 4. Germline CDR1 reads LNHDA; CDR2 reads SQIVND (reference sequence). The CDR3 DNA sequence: TGTGCCAGTAGTCCCGGGACAGTCTATAATTCACCCCTCCACTTT. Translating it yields CASSPGTVYNSPLHF.

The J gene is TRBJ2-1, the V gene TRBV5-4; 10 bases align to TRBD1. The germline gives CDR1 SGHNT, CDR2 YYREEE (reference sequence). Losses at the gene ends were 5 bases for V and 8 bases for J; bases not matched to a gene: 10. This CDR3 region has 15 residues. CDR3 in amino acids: CASRGQDRGNDEQFF. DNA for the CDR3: TGTGCCAGCAGGGGTCAGGACAGGGGGAACGATGAGCAGTTCTTC.

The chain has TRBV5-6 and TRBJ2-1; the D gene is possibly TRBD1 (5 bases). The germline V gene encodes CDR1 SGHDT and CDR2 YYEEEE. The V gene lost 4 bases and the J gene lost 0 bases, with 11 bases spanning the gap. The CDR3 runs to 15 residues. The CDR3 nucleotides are TGTGCCAGCAGCCCTCAGGGATACTCCTACAATGAGCAGTTCTTC. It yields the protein CASSPQGYSYNEQFF. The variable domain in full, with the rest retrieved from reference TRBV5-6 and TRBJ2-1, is DAGVTQSPTHLIKTRGQQVTLRCSPKSGHDTVSWYQQALGQGPQFIFQYYEEEERQRGNFPDRFSGHQFPNYSSELNVNALLLGDSALYLCASSPQGYSYNEQFFGPGTRLTVL.

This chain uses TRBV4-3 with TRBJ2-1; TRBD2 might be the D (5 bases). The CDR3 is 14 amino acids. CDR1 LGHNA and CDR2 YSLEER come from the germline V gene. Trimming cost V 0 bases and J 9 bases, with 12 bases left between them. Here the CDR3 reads CASSQDRAVFEQFF. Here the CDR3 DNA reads TGCGCCAGCAGCCAAGATCGAGCGGTGTTTGAGCAGTTCTTC.

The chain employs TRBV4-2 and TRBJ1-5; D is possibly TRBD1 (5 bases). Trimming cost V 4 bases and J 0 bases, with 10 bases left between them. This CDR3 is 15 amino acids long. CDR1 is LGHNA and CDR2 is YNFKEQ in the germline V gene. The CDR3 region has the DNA TGTGCCAGCAGCCCGACAGCATATAGCAATCAGCCCCAGCATTTT. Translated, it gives CASSPTAYSNQPQHF.

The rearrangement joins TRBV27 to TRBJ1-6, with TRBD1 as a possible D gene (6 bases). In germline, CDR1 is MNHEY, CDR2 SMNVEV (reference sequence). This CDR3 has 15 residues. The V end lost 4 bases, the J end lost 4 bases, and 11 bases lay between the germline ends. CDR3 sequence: CASSWGQAYNSPLHF. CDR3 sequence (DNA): TGTGCCAGCAGTTGGGGGCAGGCGTATAATTCACCCCTCCACTTT.

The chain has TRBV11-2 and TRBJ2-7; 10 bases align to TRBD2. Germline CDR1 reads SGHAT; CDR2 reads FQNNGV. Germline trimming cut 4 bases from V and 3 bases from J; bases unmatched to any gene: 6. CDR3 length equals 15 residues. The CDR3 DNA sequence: TGTGCCAGCAGCTCGCTAGCGGGAGACCTCTACGAGCAGTACTTC. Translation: CASSSLAGDLYEQYF.

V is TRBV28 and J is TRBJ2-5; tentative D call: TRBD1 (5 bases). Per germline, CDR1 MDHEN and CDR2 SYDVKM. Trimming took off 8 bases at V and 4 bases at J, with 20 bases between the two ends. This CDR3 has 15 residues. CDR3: CASYSSGRAPETQYF. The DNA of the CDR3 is TGTGCCAGCTATAGCTCGGGCAGGGCCCCAGAGACCCAGTACTTC.

The CDR3 protein is CASSLSRNPNNEQFF. CDR3 coding DNA: TGTGCCAGCAGTTTATCGCGGAACCCGAACAATGAGCAGTTCTTC. The V gene is TRBV28, the J gene TRBJ2-1; D not certain. Germline assignment: CDR1 MDHEN and CDR2 SYDVKM. This CDR3 region has 15 residues. Trimming stripped 1 base from V and 5 bases from J, with 12 bases between.

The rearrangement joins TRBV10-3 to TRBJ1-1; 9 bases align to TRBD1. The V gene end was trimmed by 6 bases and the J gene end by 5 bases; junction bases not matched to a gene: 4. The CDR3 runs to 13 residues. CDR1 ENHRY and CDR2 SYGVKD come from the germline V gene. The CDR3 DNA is TGTGCCATCAGCTGGACAGGGGAAACTGAAGCTTTCTTT. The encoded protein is CAISWTGETEAFF.

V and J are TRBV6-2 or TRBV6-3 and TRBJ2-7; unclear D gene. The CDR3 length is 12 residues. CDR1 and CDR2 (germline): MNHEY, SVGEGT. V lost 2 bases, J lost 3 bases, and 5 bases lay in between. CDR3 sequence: CASSYPIYEQYF. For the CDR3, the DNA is TGTGCCAGCAGTTACCCAATCTACGAGCAGTACTTC.

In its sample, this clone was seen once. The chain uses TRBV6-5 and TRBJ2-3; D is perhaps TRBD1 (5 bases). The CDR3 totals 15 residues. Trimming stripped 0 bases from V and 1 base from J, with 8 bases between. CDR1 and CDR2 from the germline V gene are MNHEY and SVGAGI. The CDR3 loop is CASSYSLGGTDTQYF. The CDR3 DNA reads TGTGCCAGCAGTTACTCCTTAGGGGGCACAGATACGCAGTATTTT.

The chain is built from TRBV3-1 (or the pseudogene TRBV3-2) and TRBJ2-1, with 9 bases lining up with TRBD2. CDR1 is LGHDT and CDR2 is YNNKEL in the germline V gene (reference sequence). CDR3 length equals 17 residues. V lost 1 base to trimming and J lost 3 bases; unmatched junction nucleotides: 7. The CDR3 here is CASSQAPLAGHYNEQFF. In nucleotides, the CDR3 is TGTGCCAGCAGCCAAGCCCCCCTAGCGGGGCACTACAATGAGCAGTTCTTC.